This TCR beta chain appears in the sequencing data of a study of shared clonotypes between healthy human individuals. Trimming removed 4 bases at V and 3 bases at J, with 10 bases between. This CDR3 contains 14 residues. Germline V gene lookup returns CDR1 ENHRY and CDR2 SYGVKD. This clone occurred once. In the same sample, other DNA sequences code for this CDR3. Sequencing was at deep level. Libraries were prepared by immunoSEQ multiplex PCR; TCRdb keeps only in-frame clonotypes and omits some of them. The table records some 2,000,000 clones, about 95% of them present only once. This chain connects TRBV10-3 to TRBJ1-3; D perhaps matches TRBD1 (6 bases). The sequence was collected from a man in his late teens or twenties in good health. Sequencing was performed on naive CD4+ T cells sorted from blood. The subset denotes: CD45RA+ positively selected. CDR3 nucleotide sequence: TGTGCCATCAGTGGGGGGCAGGGTGGAAACACCATATATTTT. Amino acid sequence: CAISGGQGGNTIYF.